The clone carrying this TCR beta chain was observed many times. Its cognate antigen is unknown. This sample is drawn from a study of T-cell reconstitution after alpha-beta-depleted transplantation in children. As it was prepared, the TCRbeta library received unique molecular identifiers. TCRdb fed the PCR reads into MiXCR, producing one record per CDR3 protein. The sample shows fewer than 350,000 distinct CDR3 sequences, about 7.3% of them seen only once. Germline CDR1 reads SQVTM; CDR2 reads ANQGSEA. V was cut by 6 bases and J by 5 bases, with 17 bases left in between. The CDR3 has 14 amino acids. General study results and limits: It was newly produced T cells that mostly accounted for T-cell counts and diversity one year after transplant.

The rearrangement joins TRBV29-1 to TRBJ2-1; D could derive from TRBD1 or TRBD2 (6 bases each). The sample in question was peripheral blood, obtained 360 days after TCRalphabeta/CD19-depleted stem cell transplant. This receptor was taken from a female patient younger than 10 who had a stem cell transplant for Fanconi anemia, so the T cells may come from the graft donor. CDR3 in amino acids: CSVLSGRDNNEQFF. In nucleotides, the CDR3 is TGCAGCGTCCTCTCGGGGCGGGACAACAATGAGCAGTTCTTC.